The following is a T cell receptor (beta chain) sequence with its context. Its antigen is unknown. This entry is derived from a study of T cell responses to AZD1222 COVID-19 vaccine. The table came from immunoSEQ multiplex PCR; TCRdb's copy has only in-frame clones and leaves some out. Of under 95,000 clones detected, 89% appear once; the ten largest clones hold 2.4%. From germline, CDR1 is SGHRS and CDR2 YFSETQ. The CDR3 spans 13 residues. The V and J ends lost 2 bases and 4 bases respectively, with 6 bases between them. Points from the study as a whole: Breadth and depth of Spike-specific TCRs rose after two AZD1222 doses. Sampling captured repertoires only after the peak T cell response. Nearly half of the spike-specific TCRs reportedly recognize variant regions that carry no mutations.

The sequencing here drew on peripheral blood, taken on day 0 of AZD1222 vaccination. The J gene is TRBJ1-4, the V gene TRBV5-1; D is unresolved. This receptor was taken from an adult in good health. In DNA, the CDR3 is TGCGCCAGCAGCTTTGGACTTAATGAAAAACTGTTTTTT. This sequence encodes CASSFGLNEKLFF.